Detailed here is one T cell receptor beta chain. This sample is drawn from a study of blood T cell repertoires in COVID-19. Background on the study: Specimens from acute and convalescent COVID-19 originated in the United States, Italy and Spain. Sample material is recorded as cDNA or gDNA derived from T cells, B-cell-depleted T cells, or PBMCs.

In the source study's methods: Counts of nucleated cells, estimated from reference gene primer amplification, were obtained. The protocol was immunoSEQ multiplex PCR, while the TCRdb copy is restricted to in-frame clones and leaves out a portion. V and J calls and clone size are copied from that table; D and trimming were computed from the DNA. The sample shows tens of thousands of clones, approximately 88% of them seen only once. Trimming cost V 7 bases and J 6 bases; bases outside gene matches: 15. Germline V CDR1 and CDR2: SGHTA, FQGNSA. CDR3 length equals 15 residues. The sequence derives from a human donor in a cohort sampled during active COVID-19. The gene calls are TRBV7-2 and TRBJ2-7; TRBD1 matches at 7 bases. Material for sequencing was peripheral blood. The CDR3 region has the DNA TGTGCCAGCACCCCACTCCTCGACAGGGATAGCGAGCAGTACTTC. Translating gives CASTPLLDRDSEQYF.